A selection of T cell receptor beta chains follows, all from one sample in a study of shared clonotypes between healthy human individuals. TCRdb keeps only in-frame clones here, not all; method: immunoSEQ multiplex PCR. The sample yields around 200,000 clones, roughly 70% seen once. The sequencing input was memory CD4+ T cells sorted from blood. The source of these receptors is a man aged 25-45 years in good health. CDR3s include the opening cysteine and the closing phenylalanine or tryptophan. A D gene is named only where the DNA matches it firmly. Rows may omit the clone size; those that give it use once, few, many or a size class.

D,V,J,size,CDR3,DNA
TRBD2,TRBV7-4,TRBJ2-1,-,CASSSKLEDPLGLAGVMDEQFF,TGTGCCAGCAGCTCAAAACTCGAAGATCCCCTAGGACTAGCGGGAGTAATGGATGAGCAGTTCTTC
-,TRBV28,TRBJ2-7,-,CASKPYGGSLTYEQYF,TGTGCCAGCAAACCCTACGGAGGCTCCCTCACCTACGAGCAGTACTTC
TRBD2,TRBV4-1,TRBJ2-7,-,CASSQGRGGRYEQYF,TGCGCCAGCAGCCAAGGACGCGGCGGGAGGTACGAGCAGTACTTC
-,TRBV4-1,TRBJ2-2,-,CASSSQGRGGTGELFF,TGCGCCAGCAGCAGCCAAGGTCGTGGGGGTACTGGGGAGCTGTTTTTT
TRBD2,TRBV6-6,TRBJ2-3,-,CASRGTSGRTDTQYF,TGTGCCAGCAGGGGGACTAGCGGTAGAACAGATACGCAGTATTTT
TRBD2,TRBV18,TRBJ2-1,-,CASSPDWGGRAEQFF,TGTGCCAGCTCACCGGATTGGGGGGGTAGGGCTGAGCAGTTCTTC
TRBD2,TRBV5-1,TRBJ2-3,once,CASSPTSGTDTQYF,TGCGCCAGCAGCCCGACTAGCGGCACAGATACGCAGTATTTT
-,TRBV9,TRBJ2-1,once,CASSFASGGGVDEQFF,TGTGCCAGCAGCTTTGCCTCAGGGGGAGGTGTCGATGAGCAGTTCTTC
TRBD2,TRBV7-8,TRBJ2-2,-,CASSLTSGSVSRFF,TGTGCCAGCAGCTTGACTAGCGGGAGTGTTTCTAGGTTTTTT
TRBD2,TRBV10-3,TRBJ2-7,-,CAISAEARGGGRYEQYF,TGTGCCATCAGTGCAGAGGCGAGGGGCGGGGGGAGATACGAGCAGTACTTC
TRBD2,TRBV5-1,TRBJ2-7,-,CASSSTSGAYEQYF,TGCGCCAGCAGCTCGACTAGCGGAGCCTACGAGCAGTACTTC
TRBD1,TRBV7-2,TRBJ1-3,-,CASSLERDRGSGNTIYF,TGTGCCAGCAGCCTCGAGCGGGACAGGGGGTCTGGAAACACCATATATTTT
TRBD2,TRBV19,TRBJ2-7,-,CASSISLAATYEQYF,TGTGCCAGTAGTATTTCACTAGCGGCAACCTACGAGCAGTACTTC
TRBD1,TRBV2,TRBJ1-2,many,CASYDRGGSRYYGYTF,TGTGCCAGCTACGACAGGGGGGGATCCCGTTACTATGGCTACACCTTC
TRBD1,TRBV9,TRBJ2-5,-,CASSGGQGGETQYF,TGTGCCAGCAGCGGGGGACAGGGTGGGGAGACCCAGTACTTC
-,TRBV5-4,TRBJ2-2,-,CASSLAGSSTGELFF,TGTGCCAGCAGCTTGGCCGGTTCTAGCACCGGGGAGCTGTTTTTT
-,TRBV6-5,TRBJ1-1,-,CASIGLLNTEAFF,TGTGCCAGCATAGGACTGTTGAACACTGAAGCTTTCTTT
-,TRBV6-6,TRBJ2-1,-,CASKNTLSYNEQFF,TGTGCCAGCAAAAATACACTCTCCTACAATGAGCAGTTCTTC
TRBD1,TRBV30,TRBJ1-4,-,CAWSVGDRGNEKLFF,TGTGCCTGGAGTGTAGGGGACAGGGGTAATGAAAAACTGTTTTTT
TRBD1,TRBV5-1,TRBJ2-2,once,CASSRAGQAGSGELFF,TGCGCCAGCAGCCGGGCGGGACAGGCGGGATCCGGGGAGCTGTTTTTT
-,TRBV5-1,TRBJ2-1,-,CASSLAWEQFF,TGCGCCAGCAGCCTAGCATGGGAGCAGTTCTTC
-,TRBV28,TRBJ1-3,-,CASSLHSPSGNTIYF,TGTGCCAGCAGCCTACACAGCCCCTCTGGAAACACCATATATTTT
-,TRBV7-7,TRBJ1-3,-,CASSFGPGGGNTIYF,TGTGCTAGCAGCTTCGGCCCGGGGGGAGGAAACACCATATATTTT
TRBD1,TRBV28,TRBJ1-2,-,CASRTGGAYGYTF,TGTGCCAGCAGGACAGGGGGCGCTTATGGCTACACCTTC
-,TRBV2,TRBJ1-2,-,CASSEEGYLSYTF,TGTGCCAGCAGTGAAGAGGGGTACTTATCCTACACCTTC
-,TRBV7-3,TRBJ2-7,-,CASSLTSRGHIYEQYF,TGTGCCAGCAGCTTAACCTCAAGAGGGCACATCTACGAGCAGTACTTC
-,TRBV11-2,TRBJ1-2,-,CASSLGPEYGYTF,TGTGCCAGCAGCTTGGGCCCCGAATATGGCTACACCTTC
TRBD2,TRBV4-1,TRBJ2-1,-,CASSQDQRGHSYNEQFF,TGCGCCAGCAGCCAAGACCAGCGGGGTCACTCCTACAATGAGCAGTTCTTC
-,TRBV19,TRBJ2-7,-,CASSTGEVGEQYF,TGTGCCAGTAGTACAGGGGAGGTTGGCGAGCAGTACTTC
-,TRBV7-9,TRBJ2-1,few,CASSLVRHEKDEQFF,TGTGCCAGCAGCTTAGTCAGGCACGAAAAAGATGAGCAGTTCTTC
-,TRBV5-5,TRBJ1-2,-,CASSLETGIYYTF,TGTGCCAGCAGCTTGGAAACAGGGATTTACTACACCTTC
-,TRBV15,TRBJ2-7,-,CATSREPTYEQYF,TGTGCCACCAGCAGAGAACCGACCTACGAGCAGTACTTC
TRBD2,TRBV19,TRBJ2-4,-,CASSIPTISGTKAKNIQYF,TGTGCCAGTAGTATTCCAACGATCAGCGGGACTAAAGCCAAAAACATTCAGTACTTC
TRBD2,TRBV15,TRBJ2-7,-,CATSQNWRGEQYF,TGTGCCACCAGCCAAAATTGGCGGGGGGAGCAGTACTTC
-,TRBV5-1,TRBJ2-2,-,CASSDPQGAGELFF,TGCGCCAGCAGCGATCCTCAGGGTGCCGGGGAGCTGTTTTTT
-,TRBV9,TRBJ2-1,few,CASSVGDSNEQFF,TGTGCCAGCAGCGTCGGAGACTCCAATGAGCAGTTCTTC
-,TRBV5-4,TRBJ2-1,once,CASSFMGGHNEQFF,TGTGCCAGCAGCTTCATGGGGGGGCACAATGAGCAGTTCTTC
-,TRBV28,TRBJ2-1,-,CATTLYNEQFF,TGTGCCACTACGCTCTACAATGAGCAGTTCTTC
-,TRBV18,TRBJ2-5,-,CASSPSGARQETQYF,TGTGCCAGCTCACCATCGGGAGCGAGGCAAGAGACCCAGTACTTC
-,TRBV19,TRBJ1-2,-,CASSKSAGIYGYTF,TGTGCCAGTAGTAAATCGGCAGGGATCTATGGCTACACCTTC
TRBD1,TRBV6-5,TRBJ2-1,-,CARLGDRSYNEQFF,TGTGCCAGGCTTGGGGACAGGTCCTACAATGAGCAGTTCTTC
-,TRBV7-2,TRBJ2-1,-,CASSLGADEQFF,TGTGCCAGCAGCTTAGGAGCTGATGAGCAGTTCTTC
-,TRBV6-1,TRBJ1-2,-,CASSEAPSAQGGYTF,TGTGCCAGCAGTGAAGCGCCCTCCGCCCAGGGGGGCTACACCTTC
TRBD2,TRBV28,TRBJ2-3,-,CASSLAGGMSTDTQYF,TGTGCCAGCAGCCTAGCGGGAGGGATGAGCACAGATACGCAGTATTTT
TRBD1,TRBV18,TRBJ2-1,-,CASSPGQGAFEQFF,TGTGCCAGCTCACCCGGACAGGGGGCTTTTGAGCAGTTCTTC
-,TRBV10-1,TRBJ2-2,few,CASSESIFTGELFF,TGCGCCAGCAGTGAGTCGATATTCACCGGGGAGCTGTTTTTT
TRBD2,TRBV5-1,TRBJ2-1,-,CASSSGTSWHEQFF,TGCGCCAGCAGCTCTGGGACTAGTTGGCATGAGCAGTTCTTC
TRBD1,TRBV6-6,TRBJ2-3,-,CASRGTGYNTDTQYF,TGTGCCAGCAGGGGGACAGGGTATAACACAGATACGCAGTATTTT
-,TRBV6-1,TRBJ2-4,-,CASSGDILAKNIQYF,TGTGCCAGCAGTGGTGACATACTAGCCAAAAACATTCAGTACTTC
-,TRBV11-2,TRBJ2-7,-,CASSRPRQGLYEQYF,TGTGCCAGCAGCCGCCCGAGGCAGGGGTTATACGAGCAGTACTTC
TRBD1,TRBV11-2,TRBJ2-4,-,CASSLVPQGANENIQYF,TGTGCCAGCAGCTTAGTACCTCAGGGGGCGAACGAAAACATTCAGTACTTC
-,TRBV6-5,TRBJ1-1,-,CASSYLPVGENTEAFF,TGTGCCAGCAGTTACTTACCGGTAGGGGAGAACACTGAAGCTTTCTTT
-,TRBV11-2,TRBJ2-7,-,CASSLDQRSSYEQYF,TGTGCCAGCAGCTTAGATCAGAGGAGCTCCTACGAGCAGTACTTC
-,TRBV7-2,TRBJ1-2,-,CASSPNLRGGYGYTF,TGTGCCAGCAGCCCAAACTTACGGGGGGGCTATGGCTACACCTTC
TRBD2,TRBV5-6,TRBJ2-7,few,CASSLWASGNKQYF,TGTGCCAGCAGCTTGTGGGCTAGCGGGAACAAGCAGTACTTC
-,TRBV5-1,TRBJ2-3,-,CASSLDFGGDTQYF,TGCGCCAGCAGCTTGGATTTTGGGGGGGATACGCAGTATTTT
TRBD1,TRBV6-5,TRBJ2-7,-,CASSRGQRTYEQYF,TGTGCCAGCAGTCGGGGACAGCGGACCTACGAGCAGTACTTC